One and the same sample provided the 22 T cell receptor beta chains below, sequenced in a study of blood T cell repertoires in COVID-19. Data came from immunoSEQ multiplex PCR; TCRdb stores just in-frame clones and leaves some out. Altogether over 55,000 clones are present, around 86% being singletons, with the ten largest covering more than 7.5%. Sequencing input: peripheral blood. These TCRs come from a man aged 50 to 60 with active COVID-19.

This CDR3 is CASQDSLQETQYF. The DNA of the CDR3 is TGTGCCAGCCAGGACAGCCTCCAAGAGACCCAGTACTTC. The J gene is TRBJ2-5, the V gene TRBV18, with D maybe TRBD1 (6 bases). V was shortened by 8 bases and J by 1 base, with 11 bases between the two germline ends. Germline V gene lookup returns CDR1 KGHSH and CDR2 LQKENI. The CDR3 runs 13 residues.

In this sample, this clone turned up once. The chain has TRBV7-3 and TRBJ2-7, with 7 nucleotides matching TRBD2. This CDR3 contains 15 residues. V lost 1 base and J lost 3; bases outside the gene matches: 6. Germline CDR1 is SGHTA and CDR2 is FQGTGA. For the CDR3, the DNA is TGTGCCAGCAGCTTAAAGGCGGGAGCCGGCTACGAGCAGTACTTC. Protein: CASSLKAGAGYEQYF.

In nucleotides, the CDR3 is TGTGCCAGCAGCTTAGCGGGGGCCTCCCTGGAGCAGTTCTTC. As protein: CASSLAGASLEQFF. The chain couples TRBV7-9 to TRBJ2-1; D may be TRBD1 (6 bases). CDR1 is SEHNR and CDR2 is FQNEAQ in the germline V gene (reference sequence). V was cut by 0 bases and J by 10 bases, with 13 bases left in between. The CDR3 has 14 residues.

This chain uses TRBV4-1 with TRBJ1-1; TRBD1 is a possible D gene (5 bases). Germline-derived CDR1 and CDR2 are MGHRA and YSYEKL. Trimming removed 1 base at V and 0 bases at J, with 12 bases between. CDR3 size: 16 residues. CDR3 residues: CASSQGGGRMNTEAFF. CDR3 bases: TGCGCCAGCAGCCAAGGGGGGGGACGTATGAACACTGAAGCTTTCTTT.

The chain has TRBV19 and TRBJ1-5, with TRBD1 matching 12 bases. The CDR3 covers 15 residues. Trimming removed 6 bases from V and 7 bases from J; junction bases left unmatched: 7. CDR1 and CDR2 from the germline V gene are LNHDA and SQIVND (reference sequence). CDR3 sequence: CASRTGTGGGQPQHF. In DNA form, the CDR3 reads TGTGCCAGTAGAACCGGGACAGGGGGCGGACAGCCCCAGCATTTT.

In this sample, this clone turned up a few times. The chain employs TRBV9 and TRBJ1-5; possible D gene TRBD1, 6 bases. Germline loops: CDR1 SGDLS, CDR2 YYNGEE. Trimming removed 4 bases from V and 0 bases from J, with 11 bases in between. The CDR3 spans 15 residues. CDR3 region: CASSPGDDSNQPQHF. The CDR3 nucleotides are TGTGCCAGCAGCCCAGGGGACGATAGCAATCAGCCCCAGCATTTT.

The chain links TRBV28 to TRBJ1-2, with TRBD1 as a possible D gene (5 bases). CDR3 length: 13 residues. Germline values: CDR1 MDHEN, CDR2 SYDVKM. V gave up 3 bases and J gave up 4 bases, with 9 bases separating them. The CDR3 reads CASSLSGGYGYTF. As DNA, the CDR3 is TGTGCCAGCAGTTTGTCGGGGGGCTATGGCTACACCTTC.

The rearrangement links TRBV27 to TRBJ2-1; TRBD2 agrees at 8 bases. V shed 4 bases and J 5 bases; nucleotides not matched to a gene: 19. The germline V gene has CDR1 MNHEY and CDR2 SMNVEV (reference sequence). The CDR3 runs to 19 residues. In nucleotides, the CDR3 is TGTGCCAGCAGTTCCACCGGGACTAGAAGCCTCCTTTTCCACAATGAGCAGTTCTTC. This codes for CASSSTGTRSLLFHNEQFF.

The CDR3 reads CASRRGSTGVPEKLFF. In nucleotides, the CDR3 is TGCGCCAGCAGGAGGGGGTCAACAGGGGTCCCTGAAAAACTGTTTTTT. The J gene is TRBJ1-4, the V gene TRBV5-1; 7 bases line up with TRBD1. This CDR3 contains 16 residues. V dropped 5 bases and J dropped 7; count of bases not matched to a gene: 14. Germline loops: CDR1 SGHRS, CDR2 YFSETQ.

This rearrangement joins TRBV7-9 to TRBJ2-3, with 7 bases identical to TRBD2. Germline loops: CDR1 SEHNR, CDR2 FQNEAQ (reference sequence). V was clipped by 5 bases and J by 4 bases; unmatched bases: 12. The CDR3 covers 16 residues. This CDR3 is CASSQLGGTVSDTQYF. DNA of the CDR3: TGTGCCAGCAGCCAACTGGGGGGGACCGTATCAGATACGCAGTATTTT.

The chain employs TRBV19 and TRBJ2-5, with 8 bases lining up with TRBD1. The CDR3 is made up of 15 amino acids. The ends lost 4 bases at V and 5 bases at J; junction bases unmatched: 9. Germline V lookup: CDR1 LNHDA, CDR2 SQIVND (reference sequence). The CDR3 sequence is CASSSARTGTETQYF. The CDR3 DNA is TGTGCCAGTAGTAGTGCGCGGACAGGGACTGAGACCCAGTACTTC.

The V and J genes are TRBV18 and TRBJ2-2; 7 bases map to TRBD1. Per germline, CDR1 KGHSH and CDR2 LQKENI. The CDR3 spans 16 residues. After removal of 1 base from V and 5 bases from J, the junction contained 7 bases not matched to a gene. The CDR3 bases are TGTGCCAGCTCACCACGGAACAGGGGAGAGACCGGGGAGCTGTTTTTT. Translated, it gives CASSPRNRGETGELFF. Together with reference TRBV18 and TRBJ2-2, the CDR3 gives the full variable domain: NAGVMQNPRHLVRRRGQEARLRCSPMKGHSHVYWYRQLPEEGLKFMVYLQKENIIDESGMPKERFSAEFPKEGPSILRIQQVVRGDSAAYFCASSPRNRGETGELFFGEGSRLTVL.

The genes are TRBV5-4 and TRBJ2-5, with 10 bases that match TRBD2. In germline, CDR1 is SGHNT, CDR2 YYREEE (reference sequence). The CDR3 has 16 residues. The ends lost 4 bases at V and 5 bases at J; junction bases unmatched: 11. In DNA, the CDR3 is TGTGCCAGCAGCATGGCGACAGCGGGGGGGAAGGAGACCCAGTACTTC. This sequence encodes CASSMATAGGKETQYF.

This clone has only a few counts. Sequence at one end of the junction differs from germline and may be a read error. The chain carries TRBV2 and TRBJ1-2, with 7 nucleotides matching TRBD1. Germline loops: CDR1 SNHLY, CDR2 FYNNEI. The CDR3 loop spans 10 amino acids. This CDR3 is CSQGVDGYTF. The CDR3 region has the DNA TGCTCTCAGGGGGTGGATGGCTACACCTTC.

For the CDR3, the DNA is TGTGCCAGCAGTCCTATCCAGGGTACAGCTTTCTTT. This encodes CASSPIQGTAFF. V and J are TRBV12-3 or TRBV12-4 and TRBJ1-1; D may be TRBD1 (5 bases). CDR3 length equals 12 residues. V was clipped by 5 bases and J by 10 bases, with 14 bases between them.

The chain couples TRBV5-6 to TRBJ2-7; a weak D match, TRBD2 (7 bases). CDR1 SGHDT and CDR2 YYEEEE come from the germline V gene. V was shortened by 4 bases and J by 6 bases, with 20 bases between the two germline ends. The CDR3 has 15 residues. The CDR3 sequence is CASSGVGGGPGEQYF. In DNA form, the CDR3 reads TGTGCCAGCAGCGGAGTAGGGGGAGGGCCGGGCGAGCAGTACTTC.

The J gene is TRBJ1-3, the V gene TRBV5-1; D is ambiguous. Per germline, CDR1 SGHRS and CDR2 YFSETQ. The CDR3 runs to 15 residues. The V and J ends lost 1 base and 0 bases respectively, with 8 bases between them. The CDR3 here is CASSLPDSSGNTIYF. CDR3 sequence (DNA): TGCGCCAGCAGCTTGCCCGATAGCTCTGGAAACACCATATATTTT.

V is TRBV7-2 and J is TRBJ1-4, with 8 positions matching TRBD1. CDR3 size: 14 residues. The germline V gene encodes CDR1 SGHTA and CDR2 FQGNSA. Trimming at V came to 3 bases and at J to 7 bases, leaving 4 bases not matched to a gene. Here the CDR3 DNA reads TGTGCCAGCAGCTTGCAGGGGGCGCTTGAAAAACTGTTTTTT. It yields the protein CASSLQGALEKLFF.

This clone was recorded once. The chain uses TRBV7-9 and TRBJ1-1, with D maybe TRBD1 (5 bases). Germline V gene sequence: CDR1 SEHNR, CDR2 FQNEAQ (reference sequence). This CDR3 has 14 residues. The V gene lost 4 bases and the J gene lost 0 bases, with 9 bases spanning the gap. The CDR3 sequence: CASSSVTVNTEAFF. The CDR3 DNA follows: TGTGCCAGCAGCTCCGTGACAGTGAACACTGAAGCTTTCTTT.

The chain links TRBV21-1 to TRBJ2-3; the D call TRBD2 from the table was never checked on the DNA. TRBV21-1 is designated a pseudogene. The CDR3 is 19 residues long. This CDR3 reads CASSKGRTSGGASTDTQYF. The CDR3, as DNA: TGTGCCAGCAGCAAAGGAAGGACTAGCGGGGGAGCCAGCACAGATACGCAGTATTTT.

This clone was detected only a few times. This specimen includes other DNA sequences encoding the same CDR3. The genes are TRBV12-3 or TRBV12-4 and TRBJ1-1; no firm D call. V was shortened by 5 bases and J by 5 bases, with 12 bases between the two germline ends. This CDR3 is 13 amino acids long. CDR3 sequence reads: CASSPGLGTEAFF. CDR3 coding DNA: TGTGCCAGCAGTCCCGGACTCGGAACTGAAGCTTTCTTT.

This sequence joins TRBV7-2 and TRBJ2-5, with TRBD2 matching 8 bases. The CDR3 is made up of 14 amino acids. CDR1 SGHTA and CDR2 FQGNSA come from the germline V gene. V lost 5 bases, J lost 3 bases, and 5 bases stayed unmatched. The CDR3 DNA reads as TGTGCCAGCAGCCAAAGCGGGAGCAAAGAGACCCAGTACTTC. Encoded protein: CASSQSGSKETQYF.